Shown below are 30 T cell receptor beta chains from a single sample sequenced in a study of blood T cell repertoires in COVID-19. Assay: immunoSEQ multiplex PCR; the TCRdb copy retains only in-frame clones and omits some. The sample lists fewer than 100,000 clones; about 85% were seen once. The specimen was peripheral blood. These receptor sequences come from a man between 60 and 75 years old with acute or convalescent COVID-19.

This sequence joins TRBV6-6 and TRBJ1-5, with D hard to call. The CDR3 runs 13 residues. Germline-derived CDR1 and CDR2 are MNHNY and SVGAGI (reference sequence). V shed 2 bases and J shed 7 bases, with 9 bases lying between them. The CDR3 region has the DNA TGTGCCAGCAGTTACCCGGCGGGCCAGCCCCAGCATTTT. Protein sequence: CASSYPAGQPQHF.

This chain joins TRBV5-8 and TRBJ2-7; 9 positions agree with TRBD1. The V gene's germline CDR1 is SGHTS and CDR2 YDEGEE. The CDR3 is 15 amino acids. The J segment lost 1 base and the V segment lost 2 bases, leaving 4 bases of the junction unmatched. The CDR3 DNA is TGTGCCAGCAGCTTCGGGACAGGGAGATCCTACGAGCAGTACTTC. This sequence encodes CASSFGTGRSYEQYF.

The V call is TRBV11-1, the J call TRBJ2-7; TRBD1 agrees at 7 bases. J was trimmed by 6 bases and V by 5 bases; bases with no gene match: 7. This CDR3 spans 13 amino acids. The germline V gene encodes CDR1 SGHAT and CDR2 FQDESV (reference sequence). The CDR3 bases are TGTGCCAGCAGCACCCGGACAGGAGGCGAGCAGTACTTC. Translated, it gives CASSTRTGGEQYF. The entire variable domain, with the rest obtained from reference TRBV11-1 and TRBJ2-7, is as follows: EAEVAQSPRYKITEKSQAVAFWCDPISGHATLYWYRQILGQGPELLVQFQDESVVDDSQLPKDRFSAERLKGVDSTLKIQPAELGDSAMYLCASSTRTGGEQYFGPGTRLTVT.

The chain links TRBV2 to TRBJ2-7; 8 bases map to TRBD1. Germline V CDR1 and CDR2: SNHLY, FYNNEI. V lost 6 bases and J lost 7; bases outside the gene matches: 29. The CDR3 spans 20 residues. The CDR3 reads CASSGRWVETDRGDPREQYF. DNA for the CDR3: TGTGCCAGCAGCGGTCGGTGGGTTGAAACAGACAGGGGCGACCCAAGGGAGCAGTACTTC.

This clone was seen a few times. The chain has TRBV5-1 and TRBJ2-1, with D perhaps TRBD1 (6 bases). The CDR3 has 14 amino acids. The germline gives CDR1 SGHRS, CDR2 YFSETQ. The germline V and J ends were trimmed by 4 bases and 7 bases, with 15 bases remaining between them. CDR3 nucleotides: TGCGCCAGCAGCGGGGGCTTCCCCGGGAATGAGCAGTTCTTC. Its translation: CASSGGFPGNEQFF. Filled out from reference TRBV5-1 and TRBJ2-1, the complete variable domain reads KAGVTQTPRYLIKTRGQQVTLSCSPISGHRSVSWYQQTPGQGLQFLFEYFSETQRNKGNFPGRFSGRQFSNSRSEMNVSTLELGDSALYLCASSGGFPGNEQFFGPGTRLTVL.

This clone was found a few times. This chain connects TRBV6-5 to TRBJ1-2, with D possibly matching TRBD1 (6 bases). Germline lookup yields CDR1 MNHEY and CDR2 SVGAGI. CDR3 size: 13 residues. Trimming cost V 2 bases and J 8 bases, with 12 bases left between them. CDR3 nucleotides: TGTGCCAGCAGTTACGGGCAGGGGCAGGGCTACACCTTC. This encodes CASSYGQGQGYTF.

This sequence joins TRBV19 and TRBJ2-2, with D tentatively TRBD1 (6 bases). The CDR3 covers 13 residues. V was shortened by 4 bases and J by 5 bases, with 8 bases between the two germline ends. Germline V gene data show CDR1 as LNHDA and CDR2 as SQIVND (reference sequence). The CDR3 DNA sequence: TGTGCCAGTAGTAGGGGGCTTACCGGGGAGCTGTTTTTT. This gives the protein CASSRGLTGELFF.

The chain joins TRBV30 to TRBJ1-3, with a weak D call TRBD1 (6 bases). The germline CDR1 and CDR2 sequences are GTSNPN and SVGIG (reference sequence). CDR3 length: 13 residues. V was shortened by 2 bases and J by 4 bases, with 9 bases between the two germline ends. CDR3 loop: CAWSTGIGNTIYF. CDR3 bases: TGTGCCTGGAGTACAGGGATCGGAAACACCATATATTTT.

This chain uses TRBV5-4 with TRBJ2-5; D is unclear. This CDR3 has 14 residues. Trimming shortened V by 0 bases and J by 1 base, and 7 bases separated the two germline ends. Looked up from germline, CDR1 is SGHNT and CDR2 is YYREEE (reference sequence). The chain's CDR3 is CASSLELTQETQYF. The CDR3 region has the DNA TGTGCCAGCAGCTTGGAACTAACCCAAGAGACCCAGTACTTC. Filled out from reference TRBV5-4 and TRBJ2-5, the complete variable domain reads ETGVTQSPTHLIKTRGQQVTLRCSSQSGHNTVSWYQQALGQGPQFIFQYYREEENGRGNFPPRFSGLQFPNYSSELNVNALELDDSALYLCASSLELTQETQYFGPGTRLLVL.

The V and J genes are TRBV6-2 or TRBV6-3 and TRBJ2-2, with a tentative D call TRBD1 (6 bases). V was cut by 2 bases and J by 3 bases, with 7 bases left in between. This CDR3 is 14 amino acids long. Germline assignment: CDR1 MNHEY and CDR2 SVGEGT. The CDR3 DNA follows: TGTGCCAGCAGTTACGGGGGCGACACCGGGGAGCTGTTTTTT. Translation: CASSYGGDTGELFF.

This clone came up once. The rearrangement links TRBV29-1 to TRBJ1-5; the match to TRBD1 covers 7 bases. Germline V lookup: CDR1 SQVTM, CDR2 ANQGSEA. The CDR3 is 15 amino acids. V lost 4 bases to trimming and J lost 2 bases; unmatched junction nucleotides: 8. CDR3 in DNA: TGCAGCGTTGGGGAAGGGGGCCGGGGCAATCAGCCCCAGCATTTT. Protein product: CSVGEGGRGNQPQHF.

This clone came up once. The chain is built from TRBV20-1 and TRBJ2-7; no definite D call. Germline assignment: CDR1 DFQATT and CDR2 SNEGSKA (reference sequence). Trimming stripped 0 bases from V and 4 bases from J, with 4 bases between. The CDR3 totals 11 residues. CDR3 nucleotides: TGCAGTGCTAGAGATTCGTACGAGCAGTACTTC. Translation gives CSARDSYEQYF.

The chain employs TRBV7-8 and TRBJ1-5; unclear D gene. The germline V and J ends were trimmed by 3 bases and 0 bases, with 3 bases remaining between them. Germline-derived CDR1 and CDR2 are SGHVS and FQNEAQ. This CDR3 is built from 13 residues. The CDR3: CASSFVSNQPQHF. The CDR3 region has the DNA TGTGCCAGCAGCTTCGTTAGCAATCAGCCCCAGCATTTT.

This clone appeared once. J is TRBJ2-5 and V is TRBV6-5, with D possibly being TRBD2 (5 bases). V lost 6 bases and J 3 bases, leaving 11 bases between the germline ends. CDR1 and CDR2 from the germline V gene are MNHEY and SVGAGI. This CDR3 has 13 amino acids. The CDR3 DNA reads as TGTGCCAGCAGCAGAGAGAGGGAAGAGACCCAGTACTTC. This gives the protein CASSREREETQYF.

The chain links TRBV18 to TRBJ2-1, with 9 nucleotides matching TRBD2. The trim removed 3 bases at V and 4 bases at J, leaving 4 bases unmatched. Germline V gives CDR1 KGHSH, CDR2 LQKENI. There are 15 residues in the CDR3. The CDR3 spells CASSPRREGYNEQFF. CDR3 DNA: TGTGCCAGCTCACCCCGGCGGGAGGGATACAATGAGCAGTTCTTC.

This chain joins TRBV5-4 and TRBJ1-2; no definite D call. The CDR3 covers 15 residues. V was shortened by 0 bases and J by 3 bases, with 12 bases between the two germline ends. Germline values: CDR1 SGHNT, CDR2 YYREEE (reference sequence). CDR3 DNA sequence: TGTGCCAGCAGCTTGGAGAGGGTTAGGCACTATGGCTACACCTTC. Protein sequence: CASSLERVRHYGYTF.

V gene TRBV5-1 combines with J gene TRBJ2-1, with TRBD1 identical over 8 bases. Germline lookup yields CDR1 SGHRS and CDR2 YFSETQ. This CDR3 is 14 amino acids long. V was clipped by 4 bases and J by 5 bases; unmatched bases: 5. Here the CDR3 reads CASSLGTGNNEQFF. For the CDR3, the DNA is TGCGCCAGCAGCCTTGGGACAGGCAACAATGAGCAGTTCTTC.

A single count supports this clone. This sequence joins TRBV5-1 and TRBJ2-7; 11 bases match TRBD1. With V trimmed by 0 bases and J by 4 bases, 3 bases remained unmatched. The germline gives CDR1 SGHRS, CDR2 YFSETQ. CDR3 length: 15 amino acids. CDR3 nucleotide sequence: TGCGCCAGCAGCTTGGTGGACAGGGGGCTTTACGAGCAGTACTTC. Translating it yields CASSLVDRGLYEQYF.

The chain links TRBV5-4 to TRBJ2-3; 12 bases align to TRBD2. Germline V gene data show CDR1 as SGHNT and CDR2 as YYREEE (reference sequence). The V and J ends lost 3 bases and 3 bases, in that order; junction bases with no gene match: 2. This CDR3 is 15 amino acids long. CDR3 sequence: CASSYLAGGTDTQYF. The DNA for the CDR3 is TGTGCCAGCAGCTATCTAGCGGGAGGGACAGATACGCAGTATTTT. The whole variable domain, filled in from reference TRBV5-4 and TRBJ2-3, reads ETGVTQSPTHLIKTRGQQVTLRCSSQSGHNTVSWYQQALGQGPQFIFQYYREEENGRGNFPPRFSGLQFPNYSSELNVNALELDDSALYLCASSYLAGGTDTQYFGPGTRLTVL.

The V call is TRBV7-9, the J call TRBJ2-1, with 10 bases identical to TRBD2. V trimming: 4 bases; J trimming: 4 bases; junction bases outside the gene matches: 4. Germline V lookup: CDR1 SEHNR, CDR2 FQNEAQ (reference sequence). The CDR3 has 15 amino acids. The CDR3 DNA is TGTGCCAGCAGCTCCCTAGCGGGAGTGTACAATGAGCAGTTCTTC. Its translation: CASSSLAGVYNEQFF. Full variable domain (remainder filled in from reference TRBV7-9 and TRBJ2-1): DTGVSQNPRHKITKRGQNVTFRCDPISEHNRLYWYRQTLGQGPEFLTYFQNEAQLEKSRLLSDRFSAERPKGSFSTLEIQRTEQGDSAMYLCASSSLAGVYNEQFFGPGTRLTVL.

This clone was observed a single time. CDR3 protein: CASSSPQGANTEAFF. The CDR3 nucleotides are TGTGCCAGCAGTTCCCCCCAGGGCGCGAACACTGAAGCTTTCTTT. This chain links TRBV6-6 with TRBJ1-1, with a weak D call TRBD1 (5 bases). V lost 4 bases and J 1 base, leaving 13 bases between the germline ends. Per the germline V gene, CDR1 is MNHNY and CDR2 is SVGAGI (reference sequence). This CDR3 is built from 15 residues.

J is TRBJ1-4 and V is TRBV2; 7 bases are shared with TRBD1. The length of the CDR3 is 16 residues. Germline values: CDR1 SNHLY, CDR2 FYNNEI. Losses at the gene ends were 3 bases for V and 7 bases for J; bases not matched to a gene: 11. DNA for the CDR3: TGTGCCAGCAGTGAGGGACTTGACAGGGTTGGTGAAAAACTGTTTTTT. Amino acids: CASSEGLDRVGEKLFF.

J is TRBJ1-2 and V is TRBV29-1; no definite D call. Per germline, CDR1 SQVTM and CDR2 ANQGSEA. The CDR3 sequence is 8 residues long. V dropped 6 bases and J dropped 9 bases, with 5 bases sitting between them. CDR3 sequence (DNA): TGCAGCGTCGGTAGCTACACCTTC. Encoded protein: CSVGSYTF.

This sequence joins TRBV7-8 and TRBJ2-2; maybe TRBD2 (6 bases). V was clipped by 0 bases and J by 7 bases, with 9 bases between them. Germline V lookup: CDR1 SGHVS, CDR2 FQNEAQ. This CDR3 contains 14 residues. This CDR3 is CASSLAWRDGELFF. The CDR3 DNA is TGTGCCAGCAGCTTAGCTTGGCGGGACGGGGAGCTGTTTTTT.

The DNA for the CDR3 is TGCGCCAGCAGCTTGGCAGGGTTCAGTACCGGGGAGCTGTTTTTT. Translated, it gives CASSLAGFSTGELFF. This chain links TRBV5-1 with TRBJ2-2, with D possibly TRBD1 on 5 matching bases. Trimming removed 0 bases at V and 5 bases at J, with 11 bases between. The CDR3 extends over 15 amino acids. Germline assignment: CDR1 SGHRS and CDR2 YFSETQ.

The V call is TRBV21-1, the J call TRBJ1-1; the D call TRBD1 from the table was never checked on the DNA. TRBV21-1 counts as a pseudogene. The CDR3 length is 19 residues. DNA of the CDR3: TGTGCCAGCAGCAAAGGAGCGGGGGACAGGGGCTATCTGAACACTGAAGCTTTCTTT. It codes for CASSKGAGDRGYLNTEAFF.

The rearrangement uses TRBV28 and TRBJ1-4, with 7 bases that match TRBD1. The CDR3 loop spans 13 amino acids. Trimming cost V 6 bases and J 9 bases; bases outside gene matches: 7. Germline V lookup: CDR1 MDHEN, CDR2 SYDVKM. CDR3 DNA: TGTGCCAGCAGGCGGGACAGCGGAAAAAAACTGTTTTTT. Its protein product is CASRRDSGKKLFF.

CDR3: CSVDRPGLGYTF. CDR3 DNA: TGCAGCGTTGATAGGCCAGGGCTCGGCTACACCTTC. The rearrangement links TRBV29-1 to TRBJ1-2; weak D call: TRBD1 (5 bases). Germline CDR1 and CDR2: SQVTM and ANQGSEA. Deletions cut 3 bases from V and 8 bases from J, with 13 bases between. CDR3 length: 12 amino acids.

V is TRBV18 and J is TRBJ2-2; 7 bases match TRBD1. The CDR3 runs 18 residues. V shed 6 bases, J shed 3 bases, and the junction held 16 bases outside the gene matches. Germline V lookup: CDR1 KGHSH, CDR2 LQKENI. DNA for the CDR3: TGTGCCAGCTCTCTCACTGGACAGGCAAAGGGAGACACCGGGGAGCTGTTTTTT. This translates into CASSLTGQAKGDTGELFF.

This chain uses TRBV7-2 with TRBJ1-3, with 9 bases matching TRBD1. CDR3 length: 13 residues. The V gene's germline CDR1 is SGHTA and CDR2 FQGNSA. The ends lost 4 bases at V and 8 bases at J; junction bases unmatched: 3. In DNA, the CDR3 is TGTGCCAGCAGCTGGGGACAGGGCGACACCATATATTTT. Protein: CASSWGQGDTIYF.